The next 23 T cell receptor beta chains were all read from a single sample in a study of cytomegalovirus exposure and HLA in healthy donors. TCRdb's copy holds only in-frame clones and misses some; the assay was immunoSEQ multiplex PCR. In the table there are around 200,000 clones, about four fifths of which are singletons. Sequencing input: PBMCs. These receptors all come from a woman younger than 30 in good health and CMV-seropositive.

This rearrangement joins TRBV9 to TRBJ1-2; D unresolved. This CDR3 spans 13 amino acids. Germline-derived CDR1 and CDR2 are SGDLS and YYNGEE. Trimming took off 3 bases at V and 2 bases at J, with 8 bases between the two ends. DNA for the CDR3: TGTGCCAGCAGCGGGCCGGGGAACTATGGCTACACCTTC. It encodes CASSGPGNYGYTF.

A single count supports this clone. The V gene is TRBV6-5, the J gene TRBJ1-2; D is ambiguous. This CDR3 is 14 amino acids long. The V and J ends lost 0 bases and 3 bases respectively, with 8 bases between them. CDR1 and CDR2 (germline): MNHEY, SVGAGI. DNA of the CDR3: TGTGCCAGCAGTTACTCCGGGAGCTACTATGGCTACACCTTC. This translates into CASSYSGSYYGYTF.

In this sample, this clone turned up a few times. The chain carries TRBV4-2 and TRBJ1-5, with D hard to call. This CDR3 comprises 15 residues. Germline assignment: CDR1 LGHNA and CDR2 YNFKEQ. Trimming left V 2 bases short and J 6 bases short, with 14 bases between. CDR3 in amino acids: CASSQHRGSGQPQHF. CDR3 bases: TGTGCCAGCAGCCAACACCGTGGGTCGGGTCAGCCCCAGCATTTT.

This clone was found a few times. The CDR3 spells CASLLAGGLGDTDTQYF. CDR3 DNA sequence: TGTGCCAGCCTACTAGCGGGGGGGCTGGGAGATACAGATACGCAGTATTTT. The V call is TRBV2, the J call TRBJ2-3; 13 bases map to TRBD2. V lost 8 bases, J lost 3 bases, and 11 bases stayed unmatched. Germline loops: CDR1 SNHLY, CDR2 FYNNEI. This CDR3 has 17 amino acids. Complete variable domain (other parts from reference TRBV2 and TRBJ2-3): EPEVTQTPSHQVTQMGQEVILRCVPISNHLYFYWYRQILGQKVEFLVSFYNNEISEKSEIFDDQFSVERPDGSNFTLKIRSTKLEDSAMYFCASLLAGGLGDTDTQYFGPGTRLTVL.

This clone has only one observation. The rearrangement uses TRBV7-2 and TRBJ2-3, with 8 bases fitting TRBD2. V shed 5 bases and J 8 bases; nucleotides not matched to a gene: 15. The length of the CDR3 is 16 residues. Looked up from germline, CDR1 is SGHTA and CDR2 is FQGNSA. The CDR3 coding sequence is TGTGCCAGCAGCCCAGAATTAGCGGGGAGCCGTGGTACGCAGTATTTT. Translated, it gives CASSPELAGSRGTQYF.

V usage is TRBV19 and J usage is TRBJ2-1, with TRBD2 matching 13 bases. CDR1 is LNHDA and CDR2 is SQIVND in the germline V gene (reference sequence). V lost 5 bases and J lost 9; bases outside the gene matches: 7. The CDR3 extends over 15 amino acids. CDR3 DNA sequence: TGTGCCAGTAGTCCCCGGACTAGCGGGAGAGGTGAGCAGTTCTTC. Its protein product is CASSPRTSGRGEQFF.

The chain recombines TRBV7-2 with TRBJ2-7; TRBD1 matches at 8 bases. V lost 1 base, J lost 2 bases, and 4 bases stayed unmatched. Germline CDR1 and CDR2: SGHTA and FQGNSA. The CDR3 is 15 amino acids. CDR3 DNA: TGTGCCAGCAGCTTAGGGACAGGGCTGACCTACGAGCAGTACTTC. Its protein product is CASSLGTGLTYEQYF. The variable domain in full, with the rest retrieved from reference TRBV7-2 and TRBJ2-7, is GAGVSQSPSNKVTEKGKDVELRCDPISGHTALYWYRQSLGQGLEFLIYFQGNSAPDKSGLPSDRFSAERTGGSVSTLTIQRTQQEDSAVYLCASSLGTGLTYEQYFGPGTRLTVT.

CDR3 nucleotide sequence: TGTGCCAGCAGACCCCCAGGGGAGTTGGGTGGCTACACCTTC. It codes for CASRPPGELGGYTF. The chain carries TRBV6-5 and TRBJ1-2, with a weak D call TRBD1 (6 bases). Germline-derived CDR1 and CDR2 are MNHEY and SVGAGI. The CDR3 loop spans 14 amino acids. The ends were cut back, 6 bases at V and 7 bases at J, with 18 bases in the middle.

The V call is TRBV6-1, the J call TRBJ2-1; TRBD1 is a possible D gene (6 bases). The CDR3 consists of 15 residues. V was cut by 6 bases and J by 3 bases, with 15 bases left in between. Germline-derived CDR1 and CDR2 are MNHNS and SASEGT. CDR3 bases: TGTGCCAGCAGAGAAAAGACAGGTTACTACAATGAGCAGTTCTTC. Its protein product is CASREKTGYYNEQFF.

The chain carries TRBV11-2 and TRBJ1-4; D is possibly TRBD1 (6 bases). Looked up from germline, CDR1 is SGHAT and CDR2 is FQNNGV. This CDR3 contains 16 residues. V lost 5 bases and J 5 bases, leaving 18 bases between the germline ends. This chain's CDR3 is CASSIRIQGRNEKLFF. Written as DNA, the CDR3 is TGTGCCAGCAGCATAAGAATCCAGGGGAGAAATGAAAAACTGTTTTTT.

CDR3 in amino acids: CASSPPLGRGAGYTF. The CDR3 DNA is TGTGCCAGCAGCCCCCCCTTGGGTAGGGGCGCTGGCTACACCTTC. The chain links TRBV27 to TRBJ1-2, with D possibly TRBD1 on 5 matching bases. Trimming shortened V by 6 bases and J by 7 bases, and 21 bases separated the two germline ends. CDR3 length: 15 amino acids. Germline assignment: CDR1 MNHEY and CDR2 SMNVEV (reference sequence).

This chain joins TRBV5-3 and TRBJ2-1; 9 nucleotides line up with TRBD1. TRBV5-3 is noted as an ORF with a role that remains uncertain. With 1 base clipped from V and 5 bases from J, the junction kept 7 bases outside the gene matches. This CDR3 is 16 amino acids long. CDR3 in DNA: TGTGCCAGAAGCTTGTTGCAGGGACAGGGCAACAATGAGCAGTTCTTC. Translation: CARSLLQGQGNNEQFF.

This chain links TRBV4-1 with TRBJ2-1, with 10 positions matching TRBD2. The CDR3 has 16 amino acids. Per the germline V gene, CDR1 is MGHRA and CDR2 is YSYEKL. V was clipped by 4 bases and J by 9 bases; unmatched bases: 12. CDR3 nucleotides: TGCGCCAGCAGCCTCTCGTCCGGGACTAGCGTGGGTGAGCAGTTCTTC. Protein: CASSLSSGTSVGEQFF.

The chain is built from TRBV6-6 and TRBJ1-2, with unresolved D. The CDR3 runs 13 residues. Germline CDR1 reads MNHNY; CDR2 reads SVGAGI (reference sequence). The V and J ends lost 8 bases and 6 bases respectively, with 16 bases between them. The CDR3 is CASLGVVRDGYTF. The CDR3 DNA is TGTGCCAGCCTGGGAGTGGTACGTGATGGCTACACCTTC.

CDR3 sequence: CASRTQGSGNTIYF. DNA of the CDR3: TGTGCCAGCCGAACCCAGGGTTCAGGAAACACCATATATTTT. The chain uses TRBV6-5 and TRBJ1-3; tentatively, D is TRBD1 (5 bases). Germline CDR1 and CDR2: MNHEY and SVGAGI. The length of the CDR3 is 14 residues. Deletions cut 8 bases from V and 4 bases from J, with 15 bases between.

Concerning this clone: This same CDR3 is encoded by further DNA sequences in the sample. This chain uses TRBV7-9 with TRBJ1-2, with a possible D match to TRBD1 (6 bases). Per germline, CDR1 SEHNR and CDR2 FQNEAQ (reference sequence). With 4 bases removed from V and 2 bases from J, the gap between germline ends came to 8 bases. The CDR3 is made up of 13 amino acids. The CDR3: CASSSQGNYGYTF. The CDR3 coding sequence is TGTGCCAGCAGCTCACAGGGAAACTATGGCTACACCTTC.

The gene calls are TRBV7-8 and TRBJ1-4, with D uncertain. CDR3 length: 15 amino acids. V was clipped by 4 bases and J by 0 bases, with 9 bases between them. The germline CDR1 and CDR2 sequences are SGHVS and FQNEAQ. The CDR3 nucleotides read TGTGCCAGCAGCTCCCAAGAGGCAACTAATGAAAAACTGTTTTTT. Translated: CASSSQEATNEKLFF.

This chain joins TRBV7-8 and TRBJ2-6; TRBD1 is a possible D gene (5 bases). Deletions cut 11 bases from V and 4 bases from J, with 15 bases between. The CDR3 contains 14 residues. Germline V gene data show CDR1 as SGHVS and CDR2 as FQNEAQ. Written as DNA, the CDR3 is TGTGCCGCGGTTAGGGGTGACGGGGCCAACGTCCTGACTTTC. As protein: CAAVRGDGANVLTF.

V usage is TRBV2 and J usage is TRBJ1-5, with a weak D call TRBD1 (6 bases). V lost 8 bases and J 3 bases, leaving 14 bases between the germline ends. Germline V gene lookup returns CDR1 SNHLY and CDR2 FYNNEI. This CDR3 is 14 amino acids long. CDR3 sequence (DNA): TGTGCCAGCGGGCGGGGGGGCACCAATCAGCCCCAGCATTTT. Residues: CASGRGGTNQPQHF.

The genes are TRBV4-2 and TRBJ2-1, with TRBD2 matching 8 bases. Trimming took 3 bases from V and 14 from J; bases not matched to a gene: 9. Per germline, CDR1 LGHNA and CDR2 YNFKEQ. This CDR3 is built from 13 residues. The CDR3 DNA reads as TGTGCCAGCAGCCATCAGCGGGAGCTAGCCAAGTTCTTC. The encoded protein is CASSHQRELAKFF.

This chain uses TRBV27 with TRBJ1-1; D gene uncertain. Trimming pared 2 bases from V and 0 bases from J, leaving 4 bases between. The CDR3 is 13 residues long. The V gene's germline CDR1 is MNHEY and CDR2 SMNVEV (reference sequence). The CDR3 sequence: CASSLQLNTEAFF. CDR3 nucleotide sequence: TGTGCCAGCAGTTTACAGTTGAACACTGAAGCTTTCTTT.

This clone has only one observation. The chain employs TRBV7-7 and TRBJ2-7; 10 bases are shared with TRBD2. There are 15 residues in the CDR3. Germline CDR1 reads SSHAT; CDR2 reads FNYEAQ (reference sequence). The ends lost 2 bases at V and 2 bases at J; junction bases unmatched: 3. Written as DNA, the CDR3 is TGTGCCAGCAGCTTAAGGAGCGGGGGGGCCTACGAGCAGTACTTC. Translating it yields CASSLRSGGAYEQYF.

The rearrangement joins TRBV11-3 to TRBJ1-4; D is undetermined. Germline assignment: CDR1 SGHNT and CDR2 YENEEA. The CDR3 loop spans 14 amino acids. V was cut by 4 bases and J by 8 bases, with 14 bases left in between. Written as DNA, the CDR3 is TGTGCCAGCAGCTATCCGCGGGCGGGGGAAAAACTGTTTTTT. Translating gives CASSYPRAGEKLFF.